This entry lists 23 T cell receptor beta chains sequenced from one sample in a study of T cell changes during pregnancy in multiple sclerosis. Generated by immunoSEQ multiplex PCR, the TCRdb table keeps only in-frame clones and is missing some. There are approximately 32,000 clones in the sample; about 93% occur only once, and roughly 0.45% lies in the top ten. Sequenced material: CD4+ T cells from peripheral blood mononuclear cells, taken in the second trimester of pregnancy. These receptors were taken from a female donor with multiple sclerosis, enrolled in a pregnancy study.

V usage is TRBV19 and J usage is TRBJ2-5, with 8 nucleotides matching TRBD2. Unmatched junction bases numbered 5, after V lost 0 bases and J lost 2 bases. Germline V gene data show CDR1 as LNHDA and CDR2 as SQIVND (reference sequence). The CDR3 is 16 amino acids. The CDR3 DNA sequence: TGTGCCAGTAGTATAGATCTGGCGGGGGGACAAGAGACCCAGTACTTC. It is translated as CASSIDLAGGQETQYF.

The chain combines TRBV11-1 with TRBJ1-1; D possibly corresponds to TRBD1 (5 bases). Germline CDR1 reads SGHAT; CDR2 reads FQDESV (reference sequence). Trimming pared 5 bases from V and 3 bases from J, leaving 19 bases between. The CDR3 consists of 16 residues. The CDR3 is CASSPLLGVGDTEAFF. The CDR3 nucleotides read TGTGCCAGCAGCCCCCTTCTAGGGGTTGGGGACACTGAAGCTTTCTTT.

The V and J genes are TRBV6-5 and TRBJ1-1; D remains unclear. V was cut by 2 bases and J by 5 bases, with 12 bases left in between. The CDR3 is made up of 14 amino acids. Germline CDR1 is MNHEY and CDR2 is SVGAGI. The CDR3 spells CASSYAGSGTEAFF. Here the CDR3 DNA reads TGTGCCAGCAGTTACGCGGGGTCGGGAACTGAAGCTTTCTTT.

By sample fraction, this clone is medium-sized. The chain is built from TRBV19 and TRBJ1-5; D uncertain. Deletions cut 1 base from V and 6 bases from J, with 16 bases between. CDR1 LNHDA and CDR2 SQIVND come from the germline V gene (reference sequence). There are 16 residues in the CDR3. The CDR3 region has the DNA TGTGCCAGTAGTATAGTTCGGTTAGTCCGCGGTCAGCCCCAGCATTTT. Protein: CASSIVRLVRGQPQHF.

The chain has TRBV9 and TRBJ2-1; 8 positions match TRBD2. The CDR3 totals 15 residues. Germline CDR1 SGDLS, CDR2 YYNGEE. V trimming: 0 bases; J trimming: 6 bases; junction bases outside the gene matches: 5. In nucleotides, the CDR3 is TGTGCCAGCAGCGTAGAAGGGAGCGGGAGCAATGAGCAGTTCTTC. As protein: CASSVEGSGSNEQFF.

The table lists this clone with a count of one. This chain connects TRBV7-9 to TRBJ2-1; 10 bases align to TRBD2. This CDR3 is built from 16 residues. Germline V lookup: CDR1 SEHNR, CDR2 FQNEAQ (reference sequence). V gave up 5 bases and J gave up 4 bases; unmatched junction bases: 8. The CDR3 coding sequence is TGTGCCAGCAGCACCTTAGCGGGAGGTTTATACAATGAGCAGTTCTTC. Its protein product is CASSTLAGGLYNEQFF.

The V and J genes are TRBV4-1 and TRBJ2-3; D remains unclear. There are 13 residues in the CDR3. Germline CDR1 is MGHRA and CDR2 is YSYEKL. V gave up 4 bases and J gave up 0 bases, with 5 bases separating them. CDR3 residues: CASSPQSTDTQYF. The CDR3 DNA is TGCGCCAGCAGCCCGCAGAGCACAGATACGCAGTATTTT.

The rearrangement uses TRBV11-3 and TRBJ1-1, with D possibly being TRBD1 (6 bases). Germline values: CDR1 SGHNT, CDR2 YENEEA. The CDR3 runs to 13 residues. Between the trimmed V and J ends, which lost 4 bases and 3 bases, there was a span of 9 bases. The CDR3 DNA sequence: TGTGCCAGCAGCTCGGACAGCGACACTGAAGCTTTCTTT. This codes for CASSSDSDTEAFF.

This chain links TRBV5-1 with TRBJ1-1; 7 bases are shared with TRBD1. The CDR3 has 14 amino acids. V was clipped by 2 bases and J by 0 bases; unmatched bases: 1. The germline V gene has CDR1 SGHRS and CDR2 YFSETQ. This CDR3 reads CASSFGTVNTEAFF. The DNA for the CDR3 is TGCGCCAGCAGCTTCGGGACAGTGAACACTGAAGCTTTCTTT.

The chain couples TRBV25-1 to TRBJ2-7; TRBD2 aligns across 7 bases. Germline V lookup: CDR1 MGHDK, CDR2 SYGVNS. J was trimmed by 0 bases and V by 0 bases; bases with no gene match: 5. The CDR3 contains 16 residues. The CDR3 DNA follows: TGTGCCAGCAGTGAATATGGGGGAGGGTTCTCCTACGAGCAGTACTTC. Its protein product is CASSEYGGGFSYEQYF.

The V gene is TRBV5-1, the J gene TRBJ1-2, with 8 bases that match TRBD1. From germline, CDR1 is SGHRS and CDR2 YFSETQ. V shed 4 bases, J shed 2 bases, and the junction held 10 bases outside the gene matches. CDR3 length: 16 amino acids. The CDR3 protein is CASSTSTGTGNYGYTF. CDR3 nucleotides: TGCGCCAGCAGCACTTCCACCGGGACAGGCAACTATGGCTACACCTTC.

The chain combines TRBV19 with TRBJ1-4, with TRBD1 matching over 8 bases. Trimming took 6 bases from V and 5 from J; bases not matched to a gene: 11. CDR1 LNHDA and CDR2 SQIVND come from the germline V gene (reference sequence). The length of the CDR3 is 16 residues. The CDR3 loop reads CASSPIPNRGNEKLFF. CDR3 DNA: TGTGCCAGTAGCCCAATACCGAACAGGGGGAATGAAAAACTGTTTTTT.

V is TRBV5-1 and J is TRBJ2-2; possible D gene TRBD1, 6 bases. Deletions cut 1 base from V and 4 bases from J, with 20 bases between. Germline CDR1 is SGHRS and CDR2 is YFSETQ. The CDR3 is made up of 18 amino acids. CDR3 amino acids: CASSLQLIGTTITGELFF. Written as DNA, the CDR3 is TGCGCCAGCAGCTTGCAACTCATTGGGACAACAATCACCGGGGAGCTGTTTTTT.

The table lists this clone with a count of one. The chain is built from TRBV4-3 and TRBJ1-2, with TRBD1 as a possible D gene (6 bases). Between the trimmed V and J ends, which lost 0 bases and 4 bases, there was a span of 9 bases. This CDR3 has 14 residues. CDR1 LGHNA and CDR2 YSLEER come from the germline V gene. DNA of the CDR3: TGCGCCAGCAGCCAAGACAGGGGCGGCTATGGCTACACCTTC. Its translation: CASSQDRGGYGYTF.

The chain employs TRBV5-1 and TRBJ2-7, with 9 nucleotides matching TRBD1. The germline CDR1 and CDR2 sequences are SGHRS and YFSETQ. CDR3 length: 14 amino acids. J was trimmed by 2 bases and V by 5 bases; bases with no gene match: 5. The CDR3 nucleotides are TGCGCCAGCAGGGCCGGGACAGGGCCCTACGAGCAGTACTTC. Translated, it gives CASRAGTGPYEQYF.

V is TRBV7-3 and J is TRBJ2-5, with TRBD2 matching 9 bases. The CDR3 has 15 amino acids. In germline, CDR1 is SGHTA, CDR2 FQGTGA. Unmatched junction bases numbered 17, after V lost 5 bases and J lost 13 bases. The CDR3 loop reads CASSPPRPSGRPRYF. The CDR3 nucleotides read TGTGCCAGCAGCCCCCCTCGACCCAGCGGGAGGCCCCGGTACTTC.

The chain joins TRBV27 to TRBJ2-1; the match to TRBD2 covers 8 bases. Trimming at V came to 6 bases and at J to 4 bases, leaving 11 bases not matched to a gene. The CDR3 covers 16 residues. CDR1 and CDR2 (germline): MNHEY, SMNVEV (reference sequence). The CDR3 sequence: CASSLLGLGIYNEQFF. The DNA of the CDR3 is TGTGCCAGCAGCCTCTTGGGACTAGGAATTTACAATGAGCAGTTCTTC.

The rearrangement uses TRBV4-1 and TRBJ1-1; D is possibly TRBD1 (5 bases). The germline gives CDR1 MGHRA, CDR2 YSYEKL. The CDR3 is made up of 15 amino acids. V was shortened by 0 bases and J by 3 bases, with 11 bases between the two germline ends. The CDR3 DNA follows: TGCGCCAGCAGCCAAGATGTGCAGGGCTACACTGAAGCTTTCTTT. Translating it yields CASSQDVQGYTEAFF.

The J gene is TRBJ2-7, the V gene TRBV9; TRBD1 agrees at 9 bases. CDR3 length: 19 residues. CDR1 SGDLS and CDR2 YYNGEE come from the germline V gene. V lost 4 bases to trimming and J lost 6 bases; unmatched junction nucleotides: 23. The CDR3 here is CASSPGLRQTGGLPGEQYF. The CDR3 DNA is TGTGCCAGCAGCCCCGGACTTCGCCAAACAGGGGGCCTCCCAGGCGAGCAGTACTTC. Full variable domain (rest looked up from reference TRBV9 and TRBJ2-7): DSGVTQTPKHLITATGQRVTLRCSPRSGDLSVYWYQQSLDQGLQFLIQYYNGEERAKGNILERFSAQQFPDLHSELNLSSLELGDSALYFCASSPGLRQTGGLPGEQYFGPGTRLTVT.

The rearrangement links TRBV19 to TRBJ1-5; perhaps TRBD1 as D (5 bases). CDR3 size: 14 residues. V was pared by 5 bases and J by 1 base, with 9 bases between. Germline V gives CDR1 LNHDA, CDR2 SQIVND (reference sequence). The CDR3 nucleotides read TGTGCCAGTAGTTGGGGGGGGAGCAATCAGCCCCAGCATTTT. Translation: CASSWGGSNQPQHF. The full variable domain, completed using reference TRBV19 and TRBJ1-5, is DGGITQSPKYLFRKEGQNVTLSCEQNLNHDAMYWYRQDPGQGLRLIYYSQIVNDFQKGDIAEGYSVSREKKESFPLTVTSAQKNPTAFYLCASSWGGSNQPQHFGDGTRLSIL.

The chain uses TRBV5-1 and TRBJ2-4; TRBD2 matches 7 bases. The trim removed 2 bases at V and 0 bases at J, leaving 5 bases unmatched. The CDR3 loop spans 16 amino acids. CDR1 and CDR2 (germline): SGHRS, YFSETQ. The CDR3 DNA is TGCGCCAGCAGCTTTGGGGGGGACCTAGCCAAAAACATTCAGTACTTC. Protein sequence: CASSFGGDLAKNIQYF.

The chain combines TRBV29-1 with TRBJ2-5; 8 bases fit TRBD2. The CDR3 has 12 amino acids. V gave up 7 bases and J gave up 4 bases; unmatched junction bases: 5. CDR1 and CDR2 (germline): SQVTM, ANQGSEA. The CDR3 protein is CSAYRGGETQYF. The CDR3 region has the DNA TGCAGCGCGTATCGGGGGGGAGAGACCCAGTACTTC.

The chain carries TRBV5-1 and TRBJ2-2; the match to TRBD2 covers 7 bases. The germline gives CDR1 SGHRS, CDR2 YFSETQ. Losses at the gene ends were 0 bases for V and 4 bases for J; bases not matched to a gene: 3. There are 15 residues in the CDR3. This CDR3 is CASSLGTSVTGELFF. The CDR3 DNA sequence: TGCGCCAGCAGCTTGGGTACTAGCGTCACCGGGGAGCTGTTTTTT.